This T cell receptor (beta chain) comes out of a study of blood T cell repertoires in COVID-19. The V gene's germline CDR1 is SGHTA and CDR2 FQGTGA. V lost 5 bases and J lost 7; bases outside the gene matches: 13. This CDR3 has 17 amino acids. Method: immunoSEQ multiplex PCR; TCRdb's copy keeps in-frame clones and lacks some. The sample lists 200,000 to 250,000 clones, more than 70% seen once, with 2% to 2.5% in the top ten. This sequence was found in a woman between 45 and 60 years old who had recovered from COVID-19. Sequencing was carried out using PBMCs or T cells enriched from blood (not recorded which). The chain recombines TRBV7-3 with TRBJ2-1; 11 bases are a match to TRBD2. In nucleotides, the CDR3 is TGTGCCAGCAGCCAACACTCAGGACTAGCGGGTTTAAATGAGCAGTTCTTC. It is translated as CASSQHSGLAGLNEQFF.